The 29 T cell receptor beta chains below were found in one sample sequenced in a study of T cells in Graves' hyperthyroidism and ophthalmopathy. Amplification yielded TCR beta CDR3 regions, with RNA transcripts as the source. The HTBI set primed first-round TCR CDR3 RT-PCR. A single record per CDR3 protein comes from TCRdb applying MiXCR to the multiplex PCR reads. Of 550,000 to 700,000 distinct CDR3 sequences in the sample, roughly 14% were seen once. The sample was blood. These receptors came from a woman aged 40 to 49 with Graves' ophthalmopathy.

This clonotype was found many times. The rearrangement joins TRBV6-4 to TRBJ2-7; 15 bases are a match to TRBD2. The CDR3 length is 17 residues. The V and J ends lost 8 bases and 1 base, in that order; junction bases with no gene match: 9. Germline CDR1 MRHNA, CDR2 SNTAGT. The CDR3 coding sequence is TGTGCCAGCTTAGGACTAGCGGGAGGGAGTAGGTCCTACGAGCAGTACTTC. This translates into CASLGLAGGSRSYEQYF.

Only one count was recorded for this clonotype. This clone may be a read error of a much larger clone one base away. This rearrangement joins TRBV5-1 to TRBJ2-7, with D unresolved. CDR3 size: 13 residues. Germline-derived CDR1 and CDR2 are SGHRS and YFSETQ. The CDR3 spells CASSRTRNYEQCF. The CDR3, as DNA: TGCGCCAGCAGTCGGACCCGAAACTACGAGCAGTGCTTC.

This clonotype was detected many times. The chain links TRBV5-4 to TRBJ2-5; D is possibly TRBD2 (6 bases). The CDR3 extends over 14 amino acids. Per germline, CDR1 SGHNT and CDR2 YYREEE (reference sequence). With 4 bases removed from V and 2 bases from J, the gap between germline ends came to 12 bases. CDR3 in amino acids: CASSAGIIQETQYF. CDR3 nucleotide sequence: TGTGCCAGCAGCGCGGGGATCATTCAAGAGACCCAGTACTTC.

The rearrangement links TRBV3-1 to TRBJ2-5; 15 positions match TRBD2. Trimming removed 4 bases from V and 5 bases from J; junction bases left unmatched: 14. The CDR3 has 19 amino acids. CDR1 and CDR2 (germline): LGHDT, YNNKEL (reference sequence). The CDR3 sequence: CASSLTTLGLAGGGETQYF. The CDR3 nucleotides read TGTGCCAGCAGCCTCACCACTCTGGGACTAGCGGGAGGAGGGGAGACCCAGTACTTC.

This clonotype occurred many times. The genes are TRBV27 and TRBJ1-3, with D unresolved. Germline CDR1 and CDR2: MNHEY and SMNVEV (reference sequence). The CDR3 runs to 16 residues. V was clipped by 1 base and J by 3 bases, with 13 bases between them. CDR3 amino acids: CASSLYPPENGNTIYF. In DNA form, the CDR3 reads TGTGCCAGCAGTTTATATCCCCCCGAGAATGGAAACACCATATATTTT.

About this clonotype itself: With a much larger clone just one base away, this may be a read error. CDR3 loop: CSASPGGQGNIQYF. For the CDR3, the DNA is TGCAGTGCTAGTCCCGGGGGACAGGGTAACATTCAGTACTTC. The V and J genes are TRBV20-1 and TRBJ2-4; 9 bases agree with TRBD1. Looked up from germline, CDR1 is DFQATT and CDR2 is SNEGSKA (reference sequence). This CDR3 comprises 14 residues. V gave up 3 bases and J gave up 7 bases; unmatched junction bases: 7.

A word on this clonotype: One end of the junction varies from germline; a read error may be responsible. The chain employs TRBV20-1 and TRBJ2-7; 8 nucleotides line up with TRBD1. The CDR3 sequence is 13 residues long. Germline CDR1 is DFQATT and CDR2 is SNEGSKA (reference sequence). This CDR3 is CSARQRTGYERYF. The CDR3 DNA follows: TGCAGTGCTAGACAACGGACAGGGTACGAGCGGTACTTC.

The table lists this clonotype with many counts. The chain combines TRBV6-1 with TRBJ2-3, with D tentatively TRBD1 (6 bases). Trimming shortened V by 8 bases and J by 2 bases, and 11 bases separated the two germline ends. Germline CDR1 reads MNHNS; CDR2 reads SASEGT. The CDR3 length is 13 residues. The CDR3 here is CASARTVTDTQYF. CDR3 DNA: TGTGCCAGCGCTCGGACAGTCACAGATACGCAGTATTTT.

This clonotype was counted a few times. The chain's CDR3 is CASSPRDRGSSGANVLTF. The CDR3 nucleotides are TGCGCCAGCAGCCCCCGGGACAGGGGGAGCTCTGGGGCCAACGTCCTGACTTTC. The chain combines TRBV5-1 with TRBJ2-6, with 11 nucleotides matching TRBD1. This CDR3 comprises 18 residues. Germline CDR1 SGHRS, CDR2 YFSETQ. V trimming: 4 bases; J trimming: 0 bases; junction bases outside the gene matches: 6.

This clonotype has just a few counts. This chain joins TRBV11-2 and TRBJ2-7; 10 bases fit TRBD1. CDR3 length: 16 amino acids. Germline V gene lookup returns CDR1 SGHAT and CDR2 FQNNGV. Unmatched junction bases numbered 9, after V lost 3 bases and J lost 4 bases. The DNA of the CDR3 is TGTGCCAGCAGCTTGAGGCCGGGACAGGGGACGTACGAGCAGTACTTC. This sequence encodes CASSLRPGQGTYEQYF.

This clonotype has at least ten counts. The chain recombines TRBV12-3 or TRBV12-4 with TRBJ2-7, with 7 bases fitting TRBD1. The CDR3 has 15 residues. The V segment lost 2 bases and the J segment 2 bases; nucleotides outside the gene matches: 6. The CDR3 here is CASSLSRGKPYEQYF. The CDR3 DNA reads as TGTGCCAGCAGTTTAAGCAGGGGGAAACCCTACGAGCAGTACTTC.

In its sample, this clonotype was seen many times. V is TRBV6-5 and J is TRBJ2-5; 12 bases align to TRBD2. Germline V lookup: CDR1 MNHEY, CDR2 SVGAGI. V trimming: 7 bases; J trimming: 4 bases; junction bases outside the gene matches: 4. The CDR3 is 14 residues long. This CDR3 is CASTLAGGSETQYF. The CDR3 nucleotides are TGTGCCAGCACACTAGCGGGAGGATCAGAGACCCAGTACTTC.

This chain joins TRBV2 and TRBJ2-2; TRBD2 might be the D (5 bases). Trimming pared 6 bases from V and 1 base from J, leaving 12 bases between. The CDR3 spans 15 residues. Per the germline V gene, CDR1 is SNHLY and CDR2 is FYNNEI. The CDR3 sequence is CASSPGRGNTGELFF. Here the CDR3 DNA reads TGTGCCAGCAGCCCCGGTCGGGGGAACACCGGGGAGCTGTTTTTT.

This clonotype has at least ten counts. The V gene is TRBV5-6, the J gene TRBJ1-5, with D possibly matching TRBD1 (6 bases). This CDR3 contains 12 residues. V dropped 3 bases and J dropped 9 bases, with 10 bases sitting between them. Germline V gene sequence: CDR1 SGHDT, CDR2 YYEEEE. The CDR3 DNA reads TGTGCCAGCAGCTCAGGGGTAGGGCCCCAGCATTTT. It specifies CASSSGVGPQHF.

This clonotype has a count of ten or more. The CDR3 sequence is CASSPAYFQETQYF. In DNA form, the CDR3 reads TGTGCCAGCAGTCCCGCCTACTTCCAAGAGACCCAGTACTTC. This rearrangement joins TRBV28 to TRBJ2-5, with no clear D. Trimming took 5 bases from V and 1 from J, leaving 11 bases between them. Germline-derived CDR1 and CDR2 are MDHEN and SYDVKM. CDR3 length: 14 amino acids.

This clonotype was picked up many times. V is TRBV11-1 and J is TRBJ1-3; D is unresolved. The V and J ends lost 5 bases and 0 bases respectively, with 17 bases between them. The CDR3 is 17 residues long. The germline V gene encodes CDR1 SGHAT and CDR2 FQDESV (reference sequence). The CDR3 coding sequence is TGTGCCAGCAGCCATAAATTCGTCGGGTCCTCTGGAAACACCATATATTTT. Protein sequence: CASSHKFVGSSGNTIYF.

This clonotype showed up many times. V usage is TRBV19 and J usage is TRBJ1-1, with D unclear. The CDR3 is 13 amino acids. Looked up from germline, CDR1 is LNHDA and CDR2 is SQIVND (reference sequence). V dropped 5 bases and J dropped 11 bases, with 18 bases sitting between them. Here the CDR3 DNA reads TGTGCCAGTAGTGCTTTTCCTATGGCGCAGGCTTTCTTT. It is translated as CASSAFPMAQAFF.

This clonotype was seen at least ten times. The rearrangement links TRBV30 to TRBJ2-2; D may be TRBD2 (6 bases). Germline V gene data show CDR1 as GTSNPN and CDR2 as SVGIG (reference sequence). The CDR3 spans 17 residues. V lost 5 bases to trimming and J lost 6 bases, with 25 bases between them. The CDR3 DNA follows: TGTGCCTGGGAGGCTGGGCTCGGGGGAGTTGTCGCCGGGGAGCTGTTTTTT. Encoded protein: CAWEAGLGGVVAGELFF.

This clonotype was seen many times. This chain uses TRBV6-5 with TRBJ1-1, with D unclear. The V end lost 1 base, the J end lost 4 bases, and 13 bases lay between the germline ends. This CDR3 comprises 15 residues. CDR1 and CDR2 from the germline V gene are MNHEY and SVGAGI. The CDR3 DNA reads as TGTGCCAGCAGTTACTTTAGGACCCGGGGCACTGAAGCTTTCTTT. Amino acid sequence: CASSYFRTRGTEAFF.

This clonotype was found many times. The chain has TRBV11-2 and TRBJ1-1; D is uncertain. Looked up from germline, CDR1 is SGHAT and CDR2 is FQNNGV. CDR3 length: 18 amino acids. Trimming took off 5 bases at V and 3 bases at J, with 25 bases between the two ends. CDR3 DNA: TGTGCCAGCAGCCCTAAAACTAGCCACGCTCTAGGCGACACTGAAGCTTTCTTT. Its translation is CASSPKTSHALGDTEAFF.

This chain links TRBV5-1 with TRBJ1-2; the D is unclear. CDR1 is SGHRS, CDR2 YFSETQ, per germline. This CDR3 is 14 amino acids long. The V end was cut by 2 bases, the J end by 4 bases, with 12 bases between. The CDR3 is CASSLGRQFYGYTF. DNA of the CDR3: TGCGCCAGCAGCTTAGGACGCCAATTCTATGGCTACACCTTC.

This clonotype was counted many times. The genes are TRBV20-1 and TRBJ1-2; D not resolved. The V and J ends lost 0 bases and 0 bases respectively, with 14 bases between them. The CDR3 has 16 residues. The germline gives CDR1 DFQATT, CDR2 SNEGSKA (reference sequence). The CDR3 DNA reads TGCAGTGCTAGAGATGAAATCGGGCAAGCTAACTATGGCTACACCTTC. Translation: CSARDEIGQANYGYTF.

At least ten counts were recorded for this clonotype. The CDR3 DNA is TGTGCCATCAGTTCCACCGCGATCGGGGAGACCCAGTACTTC. Encoded protein: CAISSTAIGETQYF. The genes are TRBV10-3 and TRBJ2-5, with D hard to call. The CDR3 contains 14 residues. CDR1 and CDR2 (germline): ENHRY, SYGVKD. V was pared by 5 bases and J by 5 bases, with 15 bases between.

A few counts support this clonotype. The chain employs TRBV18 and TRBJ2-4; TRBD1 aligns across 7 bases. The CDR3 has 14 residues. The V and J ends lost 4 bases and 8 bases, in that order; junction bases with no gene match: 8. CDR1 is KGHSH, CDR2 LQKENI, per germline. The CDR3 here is CASSLSSGGDIQYF. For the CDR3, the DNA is TGTGCCAGCTCACTCTCCTCAGGGGGAGACATTCAGTACTTC.

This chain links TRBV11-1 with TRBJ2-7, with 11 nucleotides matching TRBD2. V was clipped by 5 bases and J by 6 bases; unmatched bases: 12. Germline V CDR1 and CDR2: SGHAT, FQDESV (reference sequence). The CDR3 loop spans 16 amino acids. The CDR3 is CASSRGLLAGDLEQYF. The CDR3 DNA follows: TGTGCCAGCAGCCGCGGGCTACTAGCGGGAGATCTCGAGCAGTACTTC.

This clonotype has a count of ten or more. CDR3 sequence reads: CASSLAGLSDYGYTF. As DNA, the CDR3 is TGTGCCAGCAGCTTAGCAGGGCTCTCGGACTATGGCTACACCTTC. V is TRBV13 and J is TRBJ1-2, with a weak D call TRBD1 (5 bases). The CDR3 spans 15 residues. Germline values: CDR1 PRHDT, CDR2 FYEKMQ (reference sequence). With 1 base removed from V and 3 bases from J, the gap between germline ends came to 12 bases.

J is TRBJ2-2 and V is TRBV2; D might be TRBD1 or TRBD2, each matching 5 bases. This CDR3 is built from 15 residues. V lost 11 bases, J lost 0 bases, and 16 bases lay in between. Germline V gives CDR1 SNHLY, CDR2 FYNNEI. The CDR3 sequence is CAGTSGTANTGELFF. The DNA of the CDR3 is TGTGCCGGCACATCCGGGACGGCGAACACCGGGGAGCTGTTTTTT.

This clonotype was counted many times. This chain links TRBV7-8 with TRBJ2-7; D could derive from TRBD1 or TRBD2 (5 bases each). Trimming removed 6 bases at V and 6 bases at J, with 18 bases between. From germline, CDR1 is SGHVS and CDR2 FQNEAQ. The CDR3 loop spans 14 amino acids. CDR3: CASRLGRGDLEQYF. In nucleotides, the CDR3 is TGTGCCAGCAGGCTGGGACGCGGTGATCTCGAGCAGTACTTC. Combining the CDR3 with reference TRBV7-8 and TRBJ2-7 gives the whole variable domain GAGVSQSPRYKVAKRGQDVALRCDPISGHVSLFWYQQALGQGPEFLTYFQNEAQLDKSGLPSDRFFAERPEGSVSTLKIQRTQQEDSAVYLCASRLGRGDLEQYFGPGTRLTVT.

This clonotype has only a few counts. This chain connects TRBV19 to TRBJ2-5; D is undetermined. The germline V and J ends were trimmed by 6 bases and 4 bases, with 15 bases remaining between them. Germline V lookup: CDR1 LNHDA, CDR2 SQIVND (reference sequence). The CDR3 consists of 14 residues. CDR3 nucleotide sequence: TGTGCCAGTAGGAGCTCACACGCAGCAGAGACCCAGTACTTC. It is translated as CASRSSHAAETQYF.